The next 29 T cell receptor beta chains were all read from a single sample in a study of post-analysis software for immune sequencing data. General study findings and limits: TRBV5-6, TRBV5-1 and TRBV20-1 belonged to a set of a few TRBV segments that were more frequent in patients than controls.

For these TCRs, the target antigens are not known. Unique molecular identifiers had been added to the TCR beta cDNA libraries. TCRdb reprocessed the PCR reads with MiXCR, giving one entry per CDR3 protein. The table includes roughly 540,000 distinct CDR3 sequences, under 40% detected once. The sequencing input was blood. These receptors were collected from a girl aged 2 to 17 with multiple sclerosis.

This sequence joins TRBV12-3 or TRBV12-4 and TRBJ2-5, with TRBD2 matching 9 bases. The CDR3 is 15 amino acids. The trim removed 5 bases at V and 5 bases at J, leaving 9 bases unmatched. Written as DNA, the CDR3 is TGTGCCAGCAGTCCCCCGGGACTAGCAAGGGAGACCCAGTACTTC. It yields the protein CASSPPGLARETQYF.

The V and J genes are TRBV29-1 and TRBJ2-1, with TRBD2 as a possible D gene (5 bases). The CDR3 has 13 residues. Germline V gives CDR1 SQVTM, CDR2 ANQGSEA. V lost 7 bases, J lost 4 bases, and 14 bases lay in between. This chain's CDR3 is CSGTPDPYNEQFF. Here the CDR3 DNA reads TGCAGCGGGACTCCCGACCCTTACAATGAGCAGTTCTTC.

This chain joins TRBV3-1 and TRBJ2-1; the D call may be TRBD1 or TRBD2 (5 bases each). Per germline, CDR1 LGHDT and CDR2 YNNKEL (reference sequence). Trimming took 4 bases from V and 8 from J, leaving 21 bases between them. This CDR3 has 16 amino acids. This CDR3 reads CASSRSGPTKGDEQFF. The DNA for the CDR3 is TGTGCCAGCAGCCGTTCGGGACCGACTAAGGGAGATGAGCAGTTCTTC.

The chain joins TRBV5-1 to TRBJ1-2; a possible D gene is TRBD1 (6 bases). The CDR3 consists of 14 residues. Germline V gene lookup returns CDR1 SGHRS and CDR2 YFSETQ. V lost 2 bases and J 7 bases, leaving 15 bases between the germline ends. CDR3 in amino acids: CASSLGQIAGGYTF. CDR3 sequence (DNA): TGCGCCAGCAGCTTAGGACAGATCGCCGGTGGCTACACCTTC.

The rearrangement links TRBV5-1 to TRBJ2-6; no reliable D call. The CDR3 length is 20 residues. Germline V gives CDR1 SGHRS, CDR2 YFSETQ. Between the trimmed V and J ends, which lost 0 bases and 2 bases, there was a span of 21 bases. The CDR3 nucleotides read TGCGCCAGCAGCTTGGGATTGTGGCGGACCAATCATGCTGGGGCCAACGTCCTGACTTTC. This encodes CASSLGLWRTNHAGANVLTF. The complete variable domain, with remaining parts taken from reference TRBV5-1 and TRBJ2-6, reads KAGVTQTPRYLIKTRGQQVTLSCSPISGHRSVSWYQQTPGQGLQFLFEYFSETQRNKGNFPGRFSGRQFSNSRSEMNVSTLELGDSALYLCASSLGLWRTNHAGANVLTFGAGSRLTVL.

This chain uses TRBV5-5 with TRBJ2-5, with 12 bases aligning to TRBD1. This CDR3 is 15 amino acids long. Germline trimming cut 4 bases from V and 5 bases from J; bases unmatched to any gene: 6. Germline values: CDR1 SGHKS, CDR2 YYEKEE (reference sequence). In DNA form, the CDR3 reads TGTGCCAGCAGCGACGGGACAGGGGGCTTGGAGACCCAGTACTTC. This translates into CASSDGTGGLETQYF.

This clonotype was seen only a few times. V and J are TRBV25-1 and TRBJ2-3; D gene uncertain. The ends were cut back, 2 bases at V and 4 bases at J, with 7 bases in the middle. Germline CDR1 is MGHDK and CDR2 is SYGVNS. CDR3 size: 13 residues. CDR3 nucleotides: TGTGCCAGCAGTGAAGTCCAGCCAGATACGCAGTATTTT. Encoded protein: CASSEVQPDTQYF.

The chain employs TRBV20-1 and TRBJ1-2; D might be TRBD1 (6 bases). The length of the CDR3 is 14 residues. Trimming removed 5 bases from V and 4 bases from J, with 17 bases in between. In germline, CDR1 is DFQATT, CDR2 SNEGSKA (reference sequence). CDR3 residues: CSAPEEGGGYGYTF. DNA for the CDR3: TGCAGTGCTCCTGAAGAGGGGGGGGGCTATGGCTACACCTTC.

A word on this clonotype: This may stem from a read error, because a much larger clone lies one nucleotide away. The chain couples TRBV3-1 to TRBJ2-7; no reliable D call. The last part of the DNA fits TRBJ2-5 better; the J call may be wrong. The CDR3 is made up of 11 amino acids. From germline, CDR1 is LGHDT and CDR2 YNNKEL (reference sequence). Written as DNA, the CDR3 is TGTGCCAGCAGGTTCGAAGAGACCCAGTACTTC. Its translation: CASRFEETQYF.

In DNA, the CDR3 is TGTGCCAGCAGTTTATTTCGGGGGGGAATTATCTACGAGCAGTACTTC. It encodes CASSLFRGGIIYEQYF. The gene calls are TRBV28 and TRBJ2-7; 8 bases fit TRBD2. CDR3 length equals 16 residues. Germline CDR1 and CDR2: MDHEN and SYDVKM. V was clipped by 1 base and J by 3 bases; unmatched bases: 8.

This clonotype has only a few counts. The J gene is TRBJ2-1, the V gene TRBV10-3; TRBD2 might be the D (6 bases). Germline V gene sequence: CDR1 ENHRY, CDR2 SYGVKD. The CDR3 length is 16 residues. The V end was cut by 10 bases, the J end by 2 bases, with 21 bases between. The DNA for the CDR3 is TGTGCCACCGGGGGTCTAATTACACAGACCTACAATGAGCAGTTCTTC. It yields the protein CATGGLITQTYNEQFF.

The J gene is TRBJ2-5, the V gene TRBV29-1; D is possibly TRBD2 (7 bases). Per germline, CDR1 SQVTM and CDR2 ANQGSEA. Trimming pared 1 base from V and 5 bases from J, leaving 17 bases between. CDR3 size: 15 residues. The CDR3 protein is CSVEVSRGGLETQYF. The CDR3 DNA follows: TGCAGCGTTGAAGTTTCGAGGGGGGGACTGGAGACCCAGTACTTC.

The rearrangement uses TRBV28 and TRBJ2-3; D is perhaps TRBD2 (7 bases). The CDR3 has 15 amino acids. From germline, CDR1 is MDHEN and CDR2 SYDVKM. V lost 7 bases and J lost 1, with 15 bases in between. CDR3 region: CASITPGGRTDTQYF. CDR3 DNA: TGTGCCAGCATTACGCCGGGGGGCCGCACAGATACGCAGTATTTT.

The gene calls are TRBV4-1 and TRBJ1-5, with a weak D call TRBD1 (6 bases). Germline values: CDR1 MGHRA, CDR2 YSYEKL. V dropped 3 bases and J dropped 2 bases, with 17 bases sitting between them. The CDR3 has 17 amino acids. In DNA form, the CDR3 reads TGCGCCAGCAGCCACCCGACGGAGGGGGAGGGCAATCAGCCCCAGCATTTT. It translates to CASSHPTEGEGNQPQHF.

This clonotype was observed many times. The CDR3 nucleotides read TGTGCCAGCAGCGATTCCCACGGGTCAGTAAATCGGTATGGCTACACCTTC. Protein product: CASSDSHGSVNRYGYTF. The V gene is TRBV7-9, the J gene TRBJ1-2; D unresolved. Trimming removed 5 bases at V and 5 bases at J, with 24 bases between. CDR1 is SEHNR, CDR2 FQNEAQ, per germline (reference sequence). The CDR3 spans 17 residues. Full variable domain (remainder filled in from reference TRBV7-9 and TRBJ1-2): DTGVSQNPRHKITKRGQNVTFRCDPISEHNRLYWYRQTLGQGPEFLTYFQNEAQLEKSRLLSDRFSAERPKGSFSTLEIQRTEQGDSAMYLCASSDSHGSVNRYGYTFGSGTRLTVV.

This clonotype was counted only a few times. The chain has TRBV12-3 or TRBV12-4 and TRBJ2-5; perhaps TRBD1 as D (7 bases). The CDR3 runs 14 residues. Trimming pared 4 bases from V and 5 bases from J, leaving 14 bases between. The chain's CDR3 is CASSSEQGRETQYF. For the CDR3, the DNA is TGTGCCAGCAGTTCCGAACAGGGGAGGGAGACCCAGTACTTC.

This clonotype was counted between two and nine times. The chain's CDR3 is CASLLSGTGGSYEQYF. CDR3 DNA: TGTGCCAGCCTCCTATCCGGGACAGGGGGTTCCTACGAGCAGTACTTC. The V and J genes are TRBV6-1 and TRBJ2-7; 11 bases are shared with TRBD1. The CDR3 runs 16 residues. V trimming: 8 bases; J trimming: 1 base; junction bases outside the gene matches: 10. Germline CDR1 MNHNS, CDR2 SASEGT.

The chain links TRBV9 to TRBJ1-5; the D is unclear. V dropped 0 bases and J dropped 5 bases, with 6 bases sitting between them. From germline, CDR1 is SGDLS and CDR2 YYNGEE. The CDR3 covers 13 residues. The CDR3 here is CASSVGVDQPQHF. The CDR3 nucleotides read TGTGCCAGCAGCGTAGGGGTGGATCAGCCCCAGCATTTT.

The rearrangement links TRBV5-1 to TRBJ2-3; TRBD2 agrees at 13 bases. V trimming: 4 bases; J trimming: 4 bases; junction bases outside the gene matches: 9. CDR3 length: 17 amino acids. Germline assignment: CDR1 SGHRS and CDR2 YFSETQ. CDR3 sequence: CASSKVTSGGSADTQYF. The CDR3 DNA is TGCGCCAGCAGCAAGGTGACTAGCGGGGGGTCAGCAGATACGCAGTATTTT.

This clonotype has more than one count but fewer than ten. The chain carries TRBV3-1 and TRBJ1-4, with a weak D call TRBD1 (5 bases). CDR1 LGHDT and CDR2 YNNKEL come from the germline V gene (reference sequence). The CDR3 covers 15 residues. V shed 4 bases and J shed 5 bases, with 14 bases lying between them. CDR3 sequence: CASSPQGTANEKLFF. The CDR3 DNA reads TGTGCCAGCAGCCCCCAAGGGACCGCGAATGAAAAACTGTTTTTT.

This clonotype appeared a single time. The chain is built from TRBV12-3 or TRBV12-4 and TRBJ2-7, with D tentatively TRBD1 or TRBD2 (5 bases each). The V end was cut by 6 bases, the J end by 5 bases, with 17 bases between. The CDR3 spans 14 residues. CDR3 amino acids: CASSGTALGNEQYF. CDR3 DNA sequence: TGTGCCAGCAGCGGGACCGCTTTGGGGAACGAGCAGTACTTC.

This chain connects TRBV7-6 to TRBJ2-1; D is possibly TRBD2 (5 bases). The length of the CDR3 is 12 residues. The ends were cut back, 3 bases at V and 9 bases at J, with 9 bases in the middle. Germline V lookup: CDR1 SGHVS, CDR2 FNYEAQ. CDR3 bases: TGTGCCAGCAGCTTGGGAGTATCTGAGCAGTTCTTC. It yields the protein CASSLGVSEQFF.

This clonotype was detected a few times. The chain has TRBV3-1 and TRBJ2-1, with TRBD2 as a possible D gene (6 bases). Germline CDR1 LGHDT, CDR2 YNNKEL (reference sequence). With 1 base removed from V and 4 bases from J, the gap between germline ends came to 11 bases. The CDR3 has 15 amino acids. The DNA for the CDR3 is TGTGCCAGCAGCCAAGGGAAGGGACTGTACAATGAGCAGTTCTTC. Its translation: CASSQGKGLYNEQFF.

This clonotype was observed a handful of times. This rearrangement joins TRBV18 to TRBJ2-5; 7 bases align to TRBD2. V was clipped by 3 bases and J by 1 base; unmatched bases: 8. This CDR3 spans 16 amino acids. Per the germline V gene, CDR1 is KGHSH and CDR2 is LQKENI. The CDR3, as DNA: TGTGCCAGCTCACCTCTTCGAGCGGGGATCCAAGAGACCCAGTACTTC. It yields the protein CASSPLRAGIQETQYF.

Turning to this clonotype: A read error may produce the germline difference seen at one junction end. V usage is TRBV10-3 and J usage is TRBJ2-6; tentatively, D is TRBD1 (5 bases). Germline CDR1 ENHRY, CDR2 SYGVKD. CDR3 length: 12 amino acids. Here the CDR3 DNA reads TGTGCCATCCCAGCTGGGGCCAACGCCCTGACTTTC. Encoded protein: CAIPAGANALTF.

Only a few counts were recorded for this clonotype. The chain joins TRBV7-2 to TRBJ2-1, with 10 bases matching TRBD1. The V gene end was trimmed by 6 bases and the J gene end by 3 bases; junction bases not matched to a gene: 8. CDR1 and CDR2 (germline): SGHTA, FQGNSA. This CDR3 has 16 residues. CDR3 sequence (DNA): TGTGCCAGCAGGTCGGGACAGGGGTCAAACTACAATGAGCAGTTCTTC. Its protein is CASRSGQGSNYNEQFF.

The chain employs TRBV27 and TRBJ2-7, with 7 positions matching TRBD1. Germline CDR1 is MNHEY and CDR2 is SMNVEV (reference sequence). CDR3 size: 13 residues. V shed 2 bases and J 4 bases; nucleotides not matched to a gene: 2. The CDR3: CASSLRDRYEQYF. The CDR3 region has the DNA TGTGCCAGCAGTTTAAGGGACAGATACGAGCAGTACTTC.

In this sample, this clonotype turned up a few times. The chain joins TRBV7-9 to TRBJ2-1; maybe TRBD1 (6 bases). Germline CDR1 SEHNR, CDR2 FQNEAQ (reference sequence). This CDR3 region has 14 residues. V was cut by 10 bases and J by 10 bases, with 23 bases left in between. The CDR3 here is CAIGRTQGPGEQFF. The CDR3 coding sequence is TGTGCCATCGGACGGACACAGGGCCCGGGGGAGCAGTTCTTC.

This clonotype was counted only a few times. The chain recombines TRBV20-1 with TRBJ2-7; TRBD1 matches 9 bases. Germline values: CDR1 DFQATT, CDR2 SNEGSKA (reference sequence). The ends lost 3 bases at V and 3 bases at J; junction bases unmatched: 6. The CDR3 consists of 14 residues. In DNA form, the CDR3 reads TGCAGTGCTAGTTCCGGACAGGGGCACTACGAGCAGTACTTC. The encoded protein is CSASSGQGHYEQYF.